What follows is one T cell receptor beta chain and its context. What it binds is not known. The data were obtained in a study of early stage breast cancer tumors. Study information: Among around 12 ER+/PR+/HER2- tumors, eight were ductal, four lobular. Overall study findings and caveats: Enriched TCRB sequences shared across patients were mostly commonly generated sequences. Tumors had roughly 2.4-fold higher T cell density and higher clonality than adjacent normal breast tissue.

Each sample had two DNA replicates, approximately 0.49 ug blood or about 1.5 ug tissue. Some clones are missing from TCRdb's copy, which holds only in-frame ones; the method was immunoSEQ multiplex PCR. Here the sample spans tens of thousands of clones, about two thirds being singletons. Germline V CDR1 and CDR2: MGHDK, SYGVNS. The CDR3 length is 16 residues. V lost 7 bases and J 0 bases, leaving 15 bases between the germline ends. The specimen was blood. This chain links TRBV25-1 with TRBJ1-4, with D possibly TRBD1 on 6 matching bases. The clonotype comes from a person aged 45-65 years with breast cancer. CDR3 amino acids: CASTARGGATNEKLFF. The CDR3 region has the DNA TGTGCCAGCACGGCGAGGGGGGGAGCAACTAATGAAAAACTGTTTTTT.